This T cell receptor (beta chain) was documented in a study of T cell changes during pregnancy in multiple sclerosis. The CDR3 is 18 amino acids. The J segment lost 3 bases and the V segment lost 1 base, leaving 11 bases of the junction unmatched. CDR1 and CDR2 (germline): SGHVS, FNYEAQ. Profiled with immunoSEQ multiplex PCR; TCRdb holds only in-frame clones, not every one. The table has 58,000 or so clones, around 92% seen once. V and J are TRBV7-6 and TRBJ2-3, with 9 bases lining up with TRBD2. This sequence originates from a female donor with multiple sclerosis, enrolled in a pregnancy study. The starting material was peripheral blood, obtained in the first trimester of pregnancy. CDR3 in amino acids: CASSLGGVAGGPTDTQYF. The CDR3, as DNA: TGTGCCAGCAGCTTAGGTGGAGTGGCGGGAGGGCCTACAGATACGCAGTATTTT. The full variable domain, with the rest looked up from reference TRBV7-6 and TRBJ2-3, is GAGVSQSPRYKVTKRGQDVALRCDPISGHVSLYWYRQALGQGPEFLTYFNYEAQQDKSGLPNDRFSAERPEGSISTLTIQRTEQRDSAMYRCASSLGGVAGGPTDTQYFGPGTRLTVL.